A selection of T cell receptor beta chains follows, all from one sample in a study of blood T cells in healthy people across ages. MiXCR was run by TCRdb on the 5' RACE reads, yielding one entry per CDR3 protein. The table lists hundreds of thousands of distinct CDR3 sequences, 49% of them singletons. Sequencing was carried out using blood. These receptor sequences come from an older woman in good health. CDR3s include the opening cysteine and the closing phenylalanine or tryptophan. D genes are given only for firm matches. Some rows mark clone size as missing; the rest say once, few, many or name a class of expanded clone.

>TRBV6-2/TRBV6-3|-|-|TRBJ2-1
TGTGCCAGCAGTTACTTCGGCCTAGTGCCCTACAATGAGCAGTTCTTC
CASSYFGLVPYNEQFF
>TRBV20-1|TRBD2|-|TRBJ2-7
TGCAGTGCTAGAGAACCTAGCGGGAGCTCCTACAATGAGCAGTACTTC
CSAREPSGSSYNEQYF
>TRBV7-2|-|-|TRBJ2-3
TGTGCCAGCAGCTTAGCCGGCTTTCTAGATACGCAGTATTTT
CASSLAGFLDTQYF
>TRBV20-1|TRBD2|few|TRBJ2-3
TGCAGTGCTAGAGATCCATTGACTAGCGGAGGCACAGATACGCAGTATTTT
CSARDPLTSGGTDTQYF
>TRBV7-2|-|few|TRBJ2-5
TGTGCCAGCAGCAAGGGGTCTCGGGGGACCCAGTACTTC
CASSKGSRGTQYF
>TRBV14|-|-|TRBJ2-7
TGTGCCAGCAGCCATCCGCTTTGGGCCTACGAGCAGTACTTC
CASSHPLWAYEQYF
>TRBV12-3/TRBV12-4|-|-|TRBJ2-5
TGTGCCAGCAGTTTAACGGACGGTGTAACCCAGTACTTC
CASSLTDGVTQYF
>TRBV28|TRBD1|few|TRBJ1-4
TGTGCCAGCAGTTCGACAGGGGAGGAAGAAAAACTGTTTTTT
CASSSTGEEEKLFF
>TRBV7-2|-|-|TRBJ2-2
TGTGCCAGCAGCTTAGAGTTTGGGAACACCGGGGAGCTGTTTTTT
CASSLEFGNTGELFF
>TRBV24-1|-|-|TRBJ2-7
TGTGCCACCAGTGATTTATTGCCGGCGGGGAAAAGCTCCTACGAGCAGTACTTC
CATSDLLPAGKSSYEQYF
>TRBV14|-|-|TRBJ2-7
TGTGCCAGCAGCCATAAACTACAGGGTCTTAACCCCTACGAGCAGTACTTC
CASSHKLQGLNPYEQYF
>TRBV3-1|-|-|TRBJ2-6
TGTGCCAGCATCAGTAGCGACTCTGGGGCCAACGTCCTGACTTTC
CASISSDSGANVLTF
>TRBV7-9|-|-|TRBJ2-4
TGTGCCAGCGAGGGGGAAACCAAAAACATTCAGTACTTC
CASEGETKNIQYF
>TRBV20-1|-|few|TRBJ1-2
TGCAGTGCTCGTACACCGGTGGATGGCTACACCTTC
CSARTPVDGYTF
>TRBV7-2|-|-|TRBJ2-3
TGTGCCAGCAGCTTAACGCGTGATACGCAGTATTTT
CASSLTRDTQYF
>TRBV20-1|TRBD2|few|TRBJ2-1
TGCAGTGCTAGAGGGACTAGCGGGAACAATGAGCAGTTCTTC
CSARGTSGNNEQFF
>TRBV6-5|-|-|TRBJ1-1
TGTGCCAGCGGCGGAGGTGAAGCTTTCTTT
CASGGGEAFF
>TRBV20-1|TRBD2|-|TRBJ2-7
TGCAGTGCTAGAGGGGTAGGAGCGGGAGGGCCTCTATCCTACGAGCAGTACTTC
CSARGVGAGGPLSYEQYF
>TRBV7-3|TRBD2|few|TRBJ2-1
TGTGCCAGCAGCTTATTTTCTAGCGGAAGCCCGATGAATGAGCAGTTCTTC
CASSLFSSGSPMNEQFF
>TRBV18|-|-|TRBJ1-1
TGTGCCAGCTCACAATCGCAGCGAGCTGGCGGCACTGAAGCTTTCTTT
CASSQSQRAGGTEAFF
>TRBV3-1|-|-|TRBJ1-3
TGTGCCAGCAGCCCGCTGGCAGGGACTGGAAACACCATATATTTT
CASSPLAGTGNTIYF
>TRBV20-1|TRBD2|-|TRBJ2-7
TGCAGTGCTAGTGCGGTGACTAGCGTATACAATGAGCAGTACTTC
CSASAVTSVYNEQYF
>TRBV5-1|-|few|TRBJ2-3
TGCGCCAGCAGCCTGGTCCTCACAGATACGCAGTATTTT
CASSLVLTDTQYF
>TRBV28|-|-|TRBJ2-4
TGTGCCAGCAGTTTGACAGTAGCCAAAAACATTCAGTACTTC
CASSLTVAKNIQYF
>TRBV10-3|TRBD1|few|TRBJ1-4
TGTGCCATCAGTGGGACAGGGAATAATGAAAAACTGTTTTTT
CAISGTGNNEKLFF
>TRBV2|-|once|TRBJ2-1
TGTGCCAGCAGTGGACTAGTCGCAAGCTCCTACAATGAGCAGTTCTTC
CASSGLVASSYNEQFF
>TRBV18|-|-|TRBJ1-1
TGTGCCAGCTCACCGGTCCGGAGCACTGAAGCTTTCTTT
CASSPVRSTEAFF
>TRBV30|-|few|TRBJ2-7
TGTGCCTGGAGCACGGGCAGTGACGAGCAGTACTTC
CAWSTGSDEQYF
>TRBV20-1|TRBD2|-|TRBJ2-1
TGCAGTGCTAGAGTGACTAGCGGGTACTACAATGAGCAGTTCTTC
CSARVTSGYYNEQFF
>TRBV20-1|TRBD1|-|TRBJ1-2
TGCAGTGCTAGACTCCGGGACAGGGGTTATGGCTACACCTTC
CSARLRDRGYGYTF
>TRBV6-6|TRBD2|many|TRBJ2-5
TGTGCCAGCAGTCCAGCGGGAGGGGAGCAGTACTTC
CASSPAGGEQYF
>TRBV11-1|-|-|TRBJ1-2
TGTGCCAGCAGCTTCCGCAGCGGCCTCGGCTATGGCTACACCTTC
CASSFRSGLGYGYTF
>TRBV5-1|TRBD2|few|TRBJ2-1
TGCGCCAGCAGCGCCGGGACTAGTCTTCAAGGCAATGAGCAGTTCTTC
CASSAGTSLQGNEQFF
>TRBV9|TRBD1|-|TRBJ2-5
TGTGCCAGCAGCGTACTAGGGGCCGGGACAGCGGAGACCCAGTACTTC
CASSVLGAGTAETQYF
>TRBV20-1|TRBD1|-|TRBJ2-2
TGCAGTGCTAGTAGACAGGGTGTCGGCACCGGGGAGCTGTTTTTT
CSASRQGVGTGELFF
>TRBV28|TRBD1|-|TRBJ2-6
TGTGCCAGCACCAAAAGGGTGGGGGACAGGGGGCATTCAGGGGCCAACGTCCTGACTTTC
CASTKRVGDRGHSGANVLTF
>TRBV12-3/TRBV12-4|-|few|TRBJ1-1
TGTGCCAGCAGTTTCGGAGGGAGGGGCACTGAAGCTTTCTTT
CASSFGGRGTEAFF
>TRBV6-4|TRBD2|-|TRBJ2-1
TGTGCCACCTCAATAGCGGGAGGCGACAATGAGCAGTTCTTC
CATSIAGGDNEQFF
>TRBV7-2|TRBD2|-|TRBJ2-7
TGTGCCAGCAGGGTACTAGCGGGGGCGGGAGAGCAGTACTTC
CASRVLAGAGEQYF
>TRBV11-3|-|few|TRBJ2-1
TGTGCCAGCAGCCCCACTAGAGTCAATGAGCAGTTCTTC
CASSPTRVNEQFF
>TRBV7-2|TRBD1|-|TRBJ2-7
TGTGCCAGCACAGCGCGCTCGCGGCCGTTACAGGGGCGCTACGAGCAGTACTTC
CASTARSRPLQGRYEQYF
>TRBV28|TRBD2|-|TRBJ2-1
TGTGCCAGCAGTCTCCATCGACTAGCGGGAGGCAATGAGCAGTTCTTC
CASSLHRLAGGNEQFF
>TRBV28|-|-|TRBJ1-5
TGTGCCAGCAGCCCAGACAGGATGCTGGGCAATCAGCCCCAGCATTTT
CASSPDRMLGNQPQHF
>TRBV12-3/TRBV12-4|TRBD1|-|TRBJ2-1
TGTGCCAGCGGAGGACAGGGGATTTACAATGAGCAGTTCTTC
CASGGQGIYNEQFF
>TRBV29-1|TRBD2|many|TRBJ2-3
TGCAGCGTTGAAGATCGAGCGGGAGGGGCGCAGTATTTT
CSVEDRAGGAQYF
>TRBV20-1|TRBD2|-|TRBJ2-7
TGCAGTGCTAGGCCTAGCGGTATGAACGAGCAGTACTTC
CSARPSGMNEQYF
>TRBV4-3|-|medium-sized|TRBJ2-1
TGCGCCAGCAGCCAAGAGGGTCGGGGTGAGCAGTTCTTC
CASSQEGRGEQFF
>TRBV2|TRBD2|-|TRBJ2-5
TGTGCCAGCACTTTAGCGGGAGCGCAAGAGACCCAGTACTTC
CASTLAGAQETQYF
>TRBV29-1|-|-|TRBJ2-3
TGCAGCGCGATCAAGGGGCTGGGCACAGATACGCAGTATTTT
CSAIKGLGTDTQYF
>TRBV20-1|TRBD1|-|TRBJ1-6
TGCAGTGTTTTGCGGGGGGACAGAGATAATTCACCCCTCCACTTT
CSVLRGDRDNSPLHF
>TRBV9|-|-|TRBJ2-7
TGTGCCAGCAGCGTAGGGGATAGCCCGCACTCCTACGAGCAGTACTTC
CASSVGDSPHSYEQYF
>TRBV28|TRBD2|-|TRBJ2-5
TGTGCCAGCAGACATCCTAGCGGGAGGGCCGGTAATGAGCAGTACTTC
CASRHPSGRAGNEQYF
>TRBV7-2|-|-|TRBJ1-1
TGTGCCAGCACCACCACCCGTCGGGGAAGGTCCGAAGCTTTCTTT
CASTTTRRGRSEAFF
>TRBV7-6|-|-|TRBJ1-2
TGTGCCAGCAGCCGCAAGGACGGCTATGGCTACACCTTC
CASSRKDGYGYTF
>TRBV20-1|-|-|TRBJ2-1
TGCAGTGAGCAGAATTCCTGGAATGAGCAGTTCTTC
CSEQNSWNEQFF